Described below is a single TCR beta chain sequence and its context. This sample stems from a study of siplizumab effects on memory and regulatory T cells. Generated by immunoSEQ multiplex PCR, the TCRdb table keeps only in-frame clones and is missing some. The table lists about 100,000 clones, about 94% of them singletons. This clonotype was obtained from a human donor in good health. Material for sequencing was non-Treg CD4+ T cells sorted from blood.

The CDR3 region has the DNA TGTGCCAGCAGCCGGGACAGGAGCTCCTACAATGAGCAGTTCTTC. Its protein is CASSRDRSSYNEQFF. The chain employs TRBV7-3 and TRBJ2-1; 8 bases align to TRBD1. CDR1 and CDR2 (germline): SGHTA, FQGTGA. Trimming cost V 5 bases and J 0 bases; bases outside gene matches: 3. The CDR3 contains 15 residues.